This T cell receptor (beta chain) derives from a study of CD8 T cells in ankylosing spondylitis. V was clipped by 0 bases and J by 4 bases; unmatched bases: 15. The CDR3 extends over 18 amino acids. CDR1 is MGHRA, CDR2 YSYEKL, per germline. This clonotype was seen ten or more times. Quantitative barcoded 5'-RACE was used to prepare TCR beta libraries. From the 5' RACE reads, TCRdb called clonotypes with MiXCR, one entry per CDR3 protein. The table has tens of thousands of distinct CDR3 sequences, about 5.2% seen once. This TCR came from a male donor with ankylosing spondylitis or in good health (not recorded which). V gene TRBV4-1 combines with J gene TRBJ2-7; TRBD2 agrees at 7 bases. Sequencing was performed on blood, either unsorted or a sorted T cell fraction (not recorded which). CDR3 residues: CASSQDPFGGVTLYEQYF. DNA for the CDR3: TGCGCCAGCAGCCAAGATCCTTTTGGGGGGGTGACCCTTTACGAGCAGTACTTC.